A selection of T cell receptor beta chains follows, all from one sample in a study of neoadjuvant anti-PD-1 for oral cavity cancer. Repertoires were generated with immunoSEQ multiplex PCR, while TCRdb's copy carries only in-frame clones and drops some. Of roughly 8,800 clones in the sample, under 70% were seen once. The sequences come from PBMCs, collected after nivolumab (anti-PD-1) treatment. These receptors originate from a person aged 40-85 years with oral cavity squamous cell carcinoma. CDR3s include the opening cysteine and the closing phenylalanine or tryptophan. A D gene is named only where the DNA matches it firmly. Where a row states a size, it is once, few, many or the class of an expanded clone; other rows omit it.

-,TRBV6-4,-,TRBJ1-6,TGTGCCAGCAGGCCCCGGGACCGACAAAATTCACCCCTCCACTTT,CASRPRDRQNSPLHF
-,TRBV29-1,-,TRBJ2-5,TGCAGCGTTGGGGGGATCGGCGAGACCCAGTACTTC,CSVGGIGETQYF
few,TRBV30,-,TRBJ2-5,TGTGCCTGGAGTGTAGGGGATAGCTTAGAGACCCAGTACTTC,CAWSVGDSLETQYF
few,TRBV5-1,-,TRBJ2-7,TGCGCCAGCTCTCTGGAGGTGGGCGAGCAGTACTTC,CASSLEVGEQYF
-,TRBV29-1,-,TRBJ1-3,TGCAGCGTTGTTGGCAGCCTAAACACCATATATTTT,CSVVGSLNTIYF
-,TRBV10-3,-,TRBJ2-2,TGTGCCATCCGACGGGACGGCGGGGAGCTGTTTTTT,CAIRRDGGELFF
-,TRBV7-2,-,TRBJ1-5,TGTGCCAGCAGCCCCGGGACGGGCCTTAATCAGCCCCAGCATTTT,CASSPGTGLNQPQHF
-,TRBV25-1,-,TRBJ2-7,TGTGCCAGCAGGGGAGGACAGACGCCCTACGAGCAGTACTTC,CASRGGQTPYEQYF
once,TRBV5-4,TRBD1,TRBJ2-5,TGTGCCAGCAGCTTGGGACAGGGTCGAGAGACCCAGTACTTC,CASSLGQGRETQYF
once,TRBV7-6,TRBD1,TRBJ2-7,TGTGCCAGCAGCCCACAACAGGGGGCAGACTACGAGCAGTACTTC,CASSPQQGADYEQYF
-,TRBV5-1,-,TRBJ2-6,TGCGCCAGCAGCTCTTCCGGAGACTCGCTCTCTGGGGCCAACGTCCTGACTTTC,CASSSSGDSLSGANVLTF
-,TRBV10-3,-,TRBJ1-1,TGTGCCATCAGTGACCATGACATAGAGAACACTGAAGCTTTCTTT,CAISDHDIENTEAFF
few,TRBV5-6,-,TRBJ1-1,TGTGCCAGCAGCTTGGTCAGGAAAACTGAAGCTTTCTTT,CASSLVRKTEAFF
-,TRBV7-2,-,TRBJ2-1,TGTGCCAGCAGCCAACGGGAGCGGAGCTACAATGAGCAGTTCTTC,CASSQRERSYNEQFF
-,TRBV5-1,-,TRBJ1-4,TGCGCCAGCAGCTTAGATAGACCTCCGAATGAAAAACTGTTTTTT,CASSLDRPPNEKLFF
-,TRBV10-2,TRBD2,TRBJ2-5,TGCGCCAGCAGTGTGGCGGGGGGCCGGGAGACCCAGTACTTC,CASSVAGGRETQYF
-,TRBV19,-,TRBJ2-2,TGTGCCAGTAGTATTTACACCGGGGAGCTGTTTTTT,CASSIYTGELFF
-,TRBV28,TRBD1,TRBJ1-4,TGTGCCAGCAGTTTAGAAGACAGGGGCTATGAAAAACTGTTTTTT,CASSLEDRGYEKLFF
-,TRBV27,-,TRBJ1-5,TGTGCCAGCAGTTTAGTCGGCAGGTTGAGCAATCAGCCCCAGCATTTT,CASSLVGRLSNQPQHF
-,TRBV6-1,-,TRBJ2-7,TGTGCCAGCAGTGAAGCCTGGAGAGAGAGTGAAGAATACGAGCAGTACTTC,CASSEAWRESEEYEQYF
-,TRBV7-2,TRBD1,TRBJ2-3,TGTGCCAGCAGCCAGGGGACAGCACAAAATACGCAGTATTTT,CASSQGTAQNTQYF
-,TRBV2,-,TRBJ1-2,TGTGCCAGCAGTCCCCGTGGCAGCTACTATGGCTACACCTTC,CASSPRGSYYGYTF
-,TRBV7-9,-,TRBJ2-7,TGTGCCAGCAGCTTAGGGTCGAGGGGGAGCGACGAGCAGTACTTC,CASSLGSRGSDEQYF
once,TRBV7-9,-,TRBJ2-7,TGTGCCAGCAGCTCCAGGGTCTCCTACGAGCAGTACTTC,CASSSRVSYEQYF
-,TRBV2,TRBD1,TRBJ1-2,TGTGCCAGCAGTGGGGGACAGCGTGTTAACTATGGCTACACCTTC,CASSGGQRVNYGYTF
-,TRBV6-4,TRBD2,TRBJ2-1,TGTGCCAGCAGTGCTACTAGCGGCTACAATGAGCAGTTCTTC,CASSATSGYNEQFF
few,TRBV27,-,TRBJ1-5,TGTGCCAGCAGGGACCGCTCCCTGGGCAATCAGCCCCAGCATTTT,CASRDRSLGNQPQHF
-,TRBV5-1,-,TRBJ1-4,TGCGCCAGCAGCTTGGAACTGGCTAATGAAAAACTGTTTTTT,CASSLELANEKLFF
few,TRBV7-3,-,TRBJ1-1,TGTGCCAGCAGCCTAAGCCCGGCTGCCATGAACACTGAAGCTTTCTTT,CASSLSPAAMNTEAFF
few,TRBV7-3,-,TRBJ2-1,TGTGCCAGCAGCTTAGACGGGAGCTCCTACAATGAGCAGTTCTTC,CASSLDGSSYNEQFF
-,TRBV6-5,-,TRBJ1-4,TGTGCCAGCAGTTACGGAGGGGGAACTAATGAAAAACTGTTTTTT,CASSYGGGTNEKLFF
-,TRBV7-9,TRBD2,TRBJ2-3,TGTGCCAGCAGCCCCGGACTAGCGGCCGCTGCAGGGACGCAGTATTTT,CASSPGLAAAAGTQYF
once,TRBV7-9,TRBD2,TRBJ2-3,TGTGCCAGCAGCTTAGCACGGCTAGCGGAGGTGGACGATACGCAGTATTTT,CASSLARLAEVDDTQYF
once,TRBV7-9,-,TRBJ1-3,TGTGCCAGCAGCCAGAGAGGGGCGGCAGGGGCCGTTCGGAACACCATATATTTT,CASSQRGAAGAVRNTIYF
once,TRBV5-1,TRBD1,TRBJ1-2,TGCGCCAGCAGACCCGGACAGGGGGTCTATGGCTACACCTTC,CASRPGQGVYGYTF
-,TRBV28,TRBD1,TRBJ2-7,TGTGCCAGCACCTCCGCCGGGACAGGGAAAAGGGTCGAGCAGTACTTC,CASTSAGTGKRVEQYF
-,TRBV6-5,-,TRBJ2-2,TGTGCCAGCAGTTATCGGGGTGACGGGGAGCTGTTTTTT,CASSYRGDGELFF
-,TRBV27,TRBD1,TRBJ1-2,TGTGCCAGCAGTTTTTCCGGGACAGGCTATGGCTACACCTTC,CASSFSGTGYGYTF
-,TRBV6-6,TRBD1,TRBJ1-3,TGTGCCAGCAGTAACAGGGGCCTCTCTGGAAACACCATATATTTT,CASSNRGLSGNTIYF
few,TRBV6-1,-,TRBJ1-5,TGTGCCAGCAGTGAACTCCCTAATGGGCCCCAGCATTTT,CASSELPNGPQHF